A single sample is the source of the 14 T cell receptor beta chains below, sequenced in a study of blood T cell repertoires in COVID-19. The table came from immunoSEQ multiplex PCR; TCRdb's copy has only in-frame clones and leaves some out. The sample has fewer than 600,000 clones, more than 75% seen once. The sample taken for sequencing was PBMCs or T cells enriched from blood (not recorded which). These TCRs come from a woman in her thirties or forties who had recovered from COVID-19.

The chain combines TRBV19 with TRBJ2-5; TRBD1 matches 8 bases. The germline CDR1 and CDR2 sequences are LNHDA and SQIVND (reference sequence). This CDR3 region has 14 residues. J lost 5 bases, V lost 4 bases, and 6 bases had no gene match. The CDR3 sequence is CASSNRGTEETQYF. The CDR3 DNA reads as TGTGCCAGTAGTAACAGGGGGACTGAGGAGACCCAGTACTTC.

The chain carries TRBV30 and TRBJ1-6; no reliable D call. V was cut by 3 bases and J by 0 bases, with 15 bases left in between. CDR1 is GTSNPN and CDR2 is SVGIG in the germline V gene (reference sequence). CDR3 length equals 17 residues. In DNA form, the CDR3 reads TGTGCCTGGAGCGGAGGGCGGATCAGCTCCTATAATTCACCCCTCCACTTT. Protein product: CAWSGGRISSYNSPLHF.

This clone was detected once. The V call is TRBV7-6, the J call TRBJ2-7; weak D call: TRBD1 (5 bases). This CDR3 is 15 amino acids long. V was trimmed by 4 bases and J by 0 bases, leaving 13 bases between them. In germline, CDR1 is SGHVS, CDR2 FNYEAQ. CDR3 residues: CASSYRQGGSYEQYF. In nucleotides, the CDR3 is TGTGCCAGCAGCTACCGGCAGGGCGGCTCCTACGAGCAGTACTTC.

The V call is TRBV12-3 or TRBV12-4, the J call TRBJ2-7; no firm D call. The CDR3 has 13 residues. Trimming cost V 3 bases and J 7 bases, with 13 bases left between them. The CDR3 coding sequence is TGTGCCAGCAGTTTGACGGAGCGAACAGAGCAGTACTTC. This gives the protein CASSLTERTEQYF.

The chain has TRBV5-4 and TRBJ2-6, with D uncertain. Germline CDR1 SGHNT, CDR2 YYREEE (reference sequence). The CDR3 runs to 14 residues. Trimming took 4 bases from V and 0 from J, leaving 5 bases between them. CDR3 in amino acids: CASSADSGANVLTF. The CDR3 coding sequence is TGTGCCAGCAGCGCGGACTCTGGGGCCAACGTCCTGACTTTC.

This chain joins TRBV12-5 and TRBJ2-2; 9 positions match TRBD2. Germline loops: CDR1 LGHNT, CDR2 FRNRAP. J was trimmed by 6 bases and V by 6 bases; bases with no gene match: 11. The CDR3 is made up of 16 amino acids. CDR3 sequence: CASGDRTSVRSGELFF. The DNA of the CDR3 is TGTGCTAGTGGAGACCGGACTAGCGTACGATCCGGGGAGCTGTTTTTT.

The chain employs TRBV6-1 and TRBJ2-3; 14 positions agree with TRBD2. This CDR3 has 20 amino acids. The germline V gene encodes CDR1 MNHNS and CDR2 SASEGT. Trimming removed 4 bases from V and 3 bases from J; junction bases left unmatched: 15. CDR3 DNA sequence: TGTGCCAGCAGTGGGGGGGGACTAGCGGGAGTAGTTGCGAGTACAGATACGCAGTATTTT. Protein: CASSGGGLAGVVASTDTQYF.

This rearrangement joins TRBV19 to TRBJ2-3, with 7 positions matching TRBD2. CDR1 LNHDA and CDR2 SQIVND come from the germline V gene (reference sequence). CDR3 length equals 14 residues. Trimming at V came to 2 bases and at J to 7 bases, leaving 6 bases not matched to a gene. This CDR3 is CASSITTSRYTQYF. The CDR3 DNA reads TGTGCCAGTAGTATAACGACTAGCAGATATACGCAGTATTTT.

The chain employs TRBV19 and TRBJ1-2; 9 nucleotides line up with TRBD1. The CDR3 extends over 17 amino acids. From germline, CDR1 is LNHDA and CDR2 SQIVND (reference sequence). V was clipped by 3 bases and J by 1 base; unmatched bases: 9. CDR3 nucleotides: TGTGCCAGTAGTATTACCTCCGGGGGACAGGGTAACTATGGCTACACCTTC. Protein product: CASSITSGGQGNYGYTF.

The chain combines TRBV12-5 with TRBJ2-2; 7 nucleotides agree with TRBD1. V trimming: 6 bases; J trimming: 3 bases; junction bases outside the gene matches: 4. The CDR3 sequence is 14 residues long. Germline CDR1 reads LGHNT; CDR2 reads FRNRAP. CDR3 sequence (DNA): TGTGCTAGTGGGCGGCAGGGGGACACCGGGGAGCTGTTTTTT. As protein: CASGRQGDTGELFF.

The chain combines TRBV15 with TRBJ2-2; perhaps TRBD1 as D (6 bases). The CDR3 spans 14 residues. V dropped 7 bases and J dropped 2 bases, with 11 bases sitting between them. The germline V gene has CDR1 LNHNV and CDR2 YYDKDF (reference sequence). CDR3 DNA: TGTGCCACCAAGGGACACACAAACACCGGGGAGCTGTTTTTT. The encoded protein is CATKGHTNTGELFF.

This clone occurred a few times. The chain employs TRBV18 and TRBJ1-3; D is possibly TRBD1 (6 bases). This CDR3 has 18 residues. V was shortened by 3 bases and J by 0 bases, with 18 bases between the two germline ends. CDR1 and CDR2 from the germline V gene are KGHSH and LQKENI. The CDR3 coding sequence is TGTGCCAGCTCACCGACCAGTCAGGGGATTGACTCTGGAAACACCATATATTTT. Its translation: CASSPTSQGIDSGNTIYF. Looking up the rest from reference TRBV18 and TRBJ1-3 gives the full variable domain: NAGVMQNPRHLVRRRGQEARLRCSPMKGHSHVYWYRQLPEEGLKFMVYLQKENIIDESGMPKERFSAEFPKEGPSILRIQQVVRGDSAAYFCASSPTSQGIDSGNTIYFGEGSWLTVV.

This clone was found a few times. CDR3 nucleotides: TGTGCCAGCAGTCGTGGCTTGACTCGCTTTATCGGGGAGCTGTTTTTT. As protein: CASSRGLTRFIGELFF. The chain recombines TRBV25-1 with TRBJ2-2; no clear D. The CDR3 contains 16 residues. Germline assignment: CDR1 MGHDK and CDR2 SYGVNS. V gave up 5 bases and J gave up 7 bases, with 20 bases separating them.

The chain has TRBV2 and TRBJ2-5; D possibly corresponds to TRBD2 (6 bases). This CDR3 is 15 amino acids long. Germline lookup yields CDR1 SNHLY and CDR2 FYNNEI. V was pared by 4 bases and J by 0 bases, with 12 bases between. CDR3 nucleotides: TGTGCCAGCAGTGGGCGCTGGGGGGACCAAGAGACCCAGTACTTC. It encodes CASSGRWGDQETQYF. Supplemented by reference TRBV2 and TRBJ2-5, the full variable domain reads EPEVTQTPSHQVTQMGQEVILRCVPISNHLYFYWYRQILGQKVEFLVSFYNNEISEKSEIFDDQFSVERPDGSNFTLKIRSTKLEDSAMYFCASSGRWGDQETQYFGPGTRLLVL.